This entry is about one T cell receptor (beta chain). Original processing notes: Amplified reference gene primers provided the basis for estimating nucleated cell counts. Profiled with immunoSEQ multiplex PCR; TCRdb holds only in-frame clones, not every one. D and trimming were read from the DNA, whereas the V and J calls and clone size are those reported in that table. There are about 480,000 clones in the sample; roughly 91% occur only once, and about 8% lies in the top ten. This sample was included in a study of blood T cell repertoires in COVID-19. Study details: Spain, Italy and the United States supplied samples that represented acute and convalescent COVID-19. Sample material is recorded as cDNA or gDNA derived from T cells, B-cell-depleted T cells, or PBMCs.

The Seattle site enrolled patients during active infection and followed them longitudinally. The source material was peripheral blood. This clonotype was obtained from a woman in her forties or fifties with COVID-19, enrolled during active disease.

The CDR3 sequence is CASSPGLAGSSYNEQFF. The DNA for the CDR3 is TGTGCCAGCTCACCAGGACTAGCGGGGAGCTCCTACAATGAGCAGTTCTTC. The V gene is TRBV18, the J gene TRBJ2-1, with TRBD2 matching 12 bases. The ends lost 2 bases at V and 0 bases at J; junction bases unmatched: 2. CDR1 and CDR2 (germline): KGHSH, LQKENI. The CDR3 runs to 17 residues.